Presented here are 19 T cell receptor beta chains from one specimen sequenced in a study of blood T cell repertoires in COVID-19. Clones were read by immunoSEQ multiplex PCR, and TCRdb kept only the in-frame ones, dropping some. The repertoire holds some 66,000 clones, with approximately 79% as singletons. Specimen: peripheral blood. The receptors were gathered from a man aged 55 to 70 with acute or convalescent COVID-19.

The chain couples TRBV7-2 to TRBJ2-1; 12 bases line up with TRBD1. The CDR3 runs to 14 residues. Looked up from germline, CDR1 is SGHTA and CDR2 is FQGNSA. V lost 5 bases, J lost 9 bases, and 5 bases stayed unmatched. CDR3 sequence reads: CASSPGTGGPEQFF. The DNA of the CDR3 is TGTGCCAGCAGCCCCGGGACAGGGGGCCCTGAGCAGTTCTTC.

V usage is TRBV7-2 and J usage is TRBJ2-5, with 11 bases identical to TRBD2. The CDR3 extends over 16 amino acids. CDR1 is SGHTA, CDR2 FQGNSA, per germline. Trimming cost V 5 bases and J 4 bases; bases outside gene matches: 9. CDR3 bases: TGTGCCAGCAGCCTCGGGACTAGCGGAAAAGGAGAGACCCAGTACTTC. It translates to CASSLGTSGKGETQYF.

This CDR3 is CASAGARNTEAFF. CDR3 nucleotide sequence: TGTGCCAGCGCTGGGGCGAGGAACACTGAAGCTTTCTTT. The rearrangement links TRBV12-3 or TRBV12-4 to TRBJ1-1; possible D gene TRBD1, 5 bases. V lost 8 bases and J 1 base, leaving 11 bases between the germline ends. The length of the CDR3 is 13 residues.

The CDR3 region has the DNA TGCAGCGTTGGCACACATAACTACGAGCAGTACTTC. This sequence encodes CSVGTHNYEQYF. The chain combines TRBV29-1 with TRBJ2-7; no reliable D call. The CDR3 is 12 residues long. Germline V gene lookup returns CDR1 SQVTM and CDR2 ANQGSEA. V was trimmed by 4 bases and J by 3 bases, leaving 10 bases between them.

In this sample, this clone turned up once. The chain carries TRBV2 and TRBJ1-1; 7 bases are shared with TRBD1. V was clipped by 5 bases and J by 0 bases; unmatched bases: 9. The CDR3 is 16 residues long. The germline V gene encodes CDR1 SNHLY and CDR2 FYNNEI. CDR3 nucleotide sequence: TGTGCCAGCAGTCGAACCGGGACAGCAATGAACACTGAAGCTTTCTTT. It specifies CASSRTGTAMNTEAFF.

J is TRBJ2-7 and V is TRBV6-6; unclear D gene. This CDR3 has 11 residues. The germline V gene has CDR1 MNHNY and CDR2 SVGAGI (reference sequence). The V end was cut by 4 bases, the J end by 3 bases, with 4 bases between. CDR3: CASSFNYEQYF. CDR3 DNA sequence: TGTGCCAGCAGTTTTAACTACGAGCAGTACTTC.

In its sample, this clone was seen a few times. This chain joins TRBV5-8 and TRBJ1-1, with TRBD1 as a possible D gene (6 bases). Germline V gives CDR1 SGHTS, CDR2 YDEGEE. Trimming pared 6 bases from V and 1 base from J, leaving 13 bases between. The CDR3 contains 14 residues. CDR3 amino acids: CASTWDNQNTEAFF. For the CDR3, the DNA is TGTGCCAGCACCTGGGACAACCAGAACACTGAAGCTTTCTTT.

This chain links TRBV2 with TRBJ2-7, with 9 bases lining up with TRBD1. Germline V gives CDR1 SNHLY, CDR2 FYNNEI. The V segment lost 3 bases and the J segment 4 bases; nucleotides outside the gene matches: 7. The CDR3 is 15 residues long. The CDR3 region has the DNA TGTGCCAGCAGTGAGGGTTGGGGACAGGGTTACGAGCAGTACTTC. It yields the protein CASSEGWGQGYEQYF.

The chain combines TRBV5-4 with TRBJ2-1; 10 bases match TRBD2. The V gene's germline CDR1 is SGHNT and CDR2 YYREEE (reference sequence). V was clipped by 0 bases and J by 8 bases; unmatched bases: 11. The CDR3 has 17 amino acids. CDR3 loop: CASSLGKGTSEVDEQFF. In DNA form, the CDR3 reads TGTGCCAGCAGCTTGGGAAAAGGGACTAGCGAAGTAGATGAGCAGTTCTTC. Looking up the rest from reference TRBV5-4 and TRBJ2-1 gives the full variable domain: ETGVTQSPTHLIKTRGQQVTLRCSSQSGHNTVSWYQQALGQGPQFIFQYYREEENGRGNFPPRFSGLQFPNYSSELNVNALELDDSALYLCASSLGKGTSEVDEQFFGPGTRLTVL.

The DNA for the CDR3 is TGTGCCAGCAGTTACCCAGAGACAGGGGGCTATGGCTACACCTTC. Protein sequence: CASSYPETGGYGYTF. The V call is TRBV6-2 or TRBV6-3, the J call TRBJ1-2; 9 positions agree with TRBD1. Germline-derived CDR1 and CDR2 are MNHEY and SVGEGT. Unmatched junction bases numbered 5, after V lost 2 bases and J lost 4 bases. The CDR3 runs 15 residues.

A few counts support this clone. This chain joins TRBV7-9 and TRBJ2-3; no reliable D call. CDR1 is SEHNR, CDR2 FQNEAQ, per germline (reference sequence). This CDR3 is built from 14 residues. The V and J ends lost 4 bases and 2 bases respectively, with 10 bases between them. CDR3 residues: CASSSSLYTDTQYF. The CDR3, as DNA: TGTGCCAGCAGCTCGTCGCTATACACAGATACGCAGTATTTT.

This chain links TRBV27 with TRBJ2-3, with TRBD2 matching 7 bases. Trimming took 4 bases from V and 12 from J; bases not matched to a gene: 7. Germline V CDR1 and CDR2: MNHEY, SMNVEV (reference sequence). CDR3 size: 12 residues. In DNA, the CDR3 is TGTGCCAGCAGTTCCATACTAGCGACCCAGTATTTT. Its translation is CASSSILATQYF.

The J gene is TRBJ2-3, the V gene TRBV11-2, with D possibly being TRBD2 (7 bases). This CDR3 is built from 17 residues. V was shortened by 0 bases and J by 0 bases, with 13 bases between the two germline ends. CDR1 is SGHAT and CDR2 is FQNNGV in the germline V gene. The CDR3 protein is CASSLDPRGASTDTQYF. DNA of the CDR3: TGTGCCAGCAGCTTAGATCCCCGGGGGGCCAGCACAGATACGCAGTATTTT. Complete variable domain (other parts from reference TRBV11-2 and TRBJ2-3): EAGVAQSPRYKIIEKRQSVAFWCNPISGHATLYWYQQILGQGPKLLIQFQNNGVVDDSQLPKDRFSAERLKGVDSTLKIQPAKLEDSAVYLCASSLDPRGASTDTQYFGPGTRLTVL.

The CDR3, as DNA: TGTGCCAGCAGCTTGAACGCGGGGGGGCCGGAGACCCAGTACTTC. Residues: CASSLNAGGPETQYF. The chain joins TRBV7-8 to TRBJ2-5; 9 nucleotides match TRBD2. CDR1 and CDR2 from the germline V gene are SGHVS and FQNEAQ. J lost 5 bases, V lost 3 bases, and 7 bases had no gene match. The CDR3 spans 15 residues.

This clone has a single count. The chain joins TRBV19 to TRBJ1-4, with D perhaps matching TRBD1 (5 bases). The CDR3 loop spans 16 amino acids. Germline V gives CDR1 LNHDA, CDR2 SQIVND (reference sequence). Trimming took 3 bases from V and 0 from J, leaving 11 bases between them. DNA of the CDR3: TGTGCCAGTAGTATTGGAGGGGTCGCAACTAATGAAAAACTGTTTTTT. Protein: CASSIGGVATNEKLFF. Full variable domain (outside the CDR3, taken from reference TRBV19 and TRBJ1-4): DGGITQSPKYLFRKEGQNVTLSCEQNLNHDAMYWYRQDPGQGLRLIYYSQIVNDFQKGDIAEGYSVSREKKESFPLTVTSAQKNPTAFYLCASSIGGVATNEKLFFGSGTQLSVL.

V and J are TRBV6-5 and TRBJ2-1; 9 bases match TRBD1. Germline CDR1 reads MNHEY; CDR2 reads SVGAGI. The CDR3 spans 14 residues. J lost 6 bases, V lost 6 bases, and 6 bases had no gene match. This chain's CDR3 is CASRGDRAANEQFF. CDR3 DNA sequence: TGTGCCAGCAGGGGGGACAGGGCGGCCAATGAGCAGTTCTTC.

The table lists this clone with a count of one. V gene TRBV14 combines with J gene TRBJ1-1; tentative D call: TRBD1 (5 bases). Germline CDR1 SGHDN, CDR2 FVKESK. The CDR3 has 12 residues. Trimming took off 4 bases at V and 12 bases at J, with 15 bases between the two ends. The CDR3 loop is CASSPKGAKPFF. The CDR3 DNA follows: TGTGCCAGCAGCCCGAAAGGGGCAAAACCTTTCTTT. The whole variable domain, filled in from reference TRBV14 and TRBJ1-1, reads EAGVTQFPSHSVIEKGQTVTLRCDPISGHDNLYWYRRVMGKEIKFLLHFVKESKQDESGMPNNRFLAERTGGTYSTLKVQPAELEDSGVYFCASSPKGAKPFFGQGTRLTVV.

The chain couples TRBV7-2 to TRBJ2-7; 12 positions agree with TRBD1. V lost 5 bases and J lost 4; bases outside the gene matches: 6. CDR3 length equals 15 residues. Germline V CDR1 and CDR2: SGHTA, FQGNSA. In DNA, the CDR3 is TGTGCCAGCAGCGGGGGACAGGGGGCGCTTTACGAGCAGTACTTC. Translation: CASSGGQGALYEQYF.

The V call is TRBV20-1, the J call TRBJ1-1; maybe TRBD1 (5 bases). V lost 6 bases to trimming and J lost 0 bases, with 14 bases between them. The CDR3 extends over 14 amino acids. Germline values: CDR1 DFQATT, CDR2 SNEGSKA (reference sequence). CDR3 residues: CSASGRTMNTEAFF. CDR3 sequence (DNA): TGCAGTGCCAGTGGACGGACAATGAACACTGAAGCTTTCTTT.